Listed below are T cell receptor beta chains from one sample, sequenced in a study of STAT5B mutations in CD4+ large granular lymphocyte leukemia. TCRdb keeps only in-frame clones here, not all; method: immunoSEQ multiplex PCR. Among more than 30,000 clones listed, around 70% were seen once. The sequenced sample consisted of CD4+ T cells from blood buffy coats. These receptors originate from a human donor in good health. Both conserved end residues are part of each CDR3. The D gene is left open where the match is weak. A row's size may be missing; if present it is once, few, many or a size class.

TRBV7-8,TRBJ1-1,TRBD1,NA,TGTGCCAGCAGCCTGACAGGGTTCCAGCCTGAAGCTTTCTTT,CASSLTGFQPEAFF
TRBV2,TRBJ2-7,NA,NA,TGTGCCAGCAGTCCTCAACAGGTATTGTACTTC,CASSPQQVLYF
TRBV2,TRBJ2-3,NA,NA,TGTGCCAGCACCAGGATATCAGGGACAGATACGCAGTATTTT,CASTRISGTDTQYF
TRBV28,TRBJ1-5,NA,few,TGTGCCAGCAGTTTACCCCCGGTGGCTAAGGATCAGCCCCAGCATTTT,CASSLPPVAKDQPQHF
TRBV28,TRBJ1-4,TRBD1,NA,TGTGCCAGCAGTACCACAGGGGGTCCTAATGAAAAACTGTTTTTT,CASSTTGGPNEKLFF
TRBV19,TRBJ2-2,NA,NA,TGTGCCAGTAGTAAGGGTGGGGGCGCGAACACCGGGGAGCTGTTTTTT,CASSKGGGANTGELFF
TRBV28,TRBJ2-2,NA,NA,TGTGCCAGCAGTTTACACAGCCTTAGCGGGGAGCTGTTTTTT,CASSLHSLSGELFF
TRBV14,TRBJ2-5,NA,NA,TGTGCCAGCAGCCAATTGGCGGGGCGCCAAGAGACCCAGTACTTC,CASSQLAGRQETQYF
TRBV6-1,TRBJ1-1,NA,NA,TGTGCCAGCTTGGAGGGAACCCGCAAAATTTATGAAGCTTTCTTT,CASLEGTRKIYEAFF
TRBV6-6,TRBJ1-5,NA,few,TGTGCCAGCAAGGGTTCCCCCGGTCAGCCCCAGCATTTT,CASKGSPGQPQHF
TRBV7-7,TRBJ2-3,TRBD2,once,TGTGCTAGCAGCCCAGTTAGCGGGGGTACAGATACGCAGTATTTT,CASSPVSGGTDTQYF
TRBV30,TRBJ1-2,NA,NA,TGTGCCTGGAGTGAGACGGGTAACTATGGCTACACCTTC,CAWSETGNYGYTF
TRBV6-1,TRBJ1-1,NA,NA,TGTGCCAGCAGGGGGGAGCTCCGCTCTTCCCAAGCTTTCTTT,CASRGELRSSQAFF
TRBV27,TRBJ1-5,NA,NA,TGTGCCAGCAGTTTAACGTCAAGTACATATAGCAATCAGCCCCAGCATTTT,CASSLTSSTYSNQPQHF
TRBV29-1,TRBJ2-2,TRBD1,NA,TGCAGCGGGGGGGGACAGGGCGAGACCGGGGAGCTGTTTTTT,CSGGGQGETGELFF
TRBV6-1,TRBJ1-1,NA,NA,TGTGCCAGCAGTGAAGCGGGGTTGGGGGGAAGAGGATACACTGAAGCTTTCTTT,CASSEAGLGGRGYTEAFF
TRBV7-9,TRBJ2-2,NA,few,TGTGCCAGCAGTCGCACGGGACTCCGCAACACCGGGGAGCTGTTTTTT,CASSRTGLRNTGELFF
TRBV19,TRBJ1-5,TRBD1,NA,TGTGCCAGTAGGAGACAGGGGAGGGATCAGCCCCAGCATTTT,CASRRQGRDQPQHF
TRBV30,TRBJ1-1,NA,few,TGTGCCTGGAGTGTCAACACTGAAGCTTTCTTT,CAWSVNTEAFF
TRBV7-6,TRBJ2-5,TRBD2,NA,TGTGCCAGCAGCTTAGCGGCTAGCGGACAAGAGACCCAGTACTTC,CASSLAASGQETQYF
TRBV18,TRBJ1-2,NA,few,TGTGCCAGCTCACCACTCCATGACAGCAGAGAAAGCTACACCTTC,CASSPLHDSRESYTF
TRBV28,TRBJ1-5,NA,few,TGTGCCAGCAGTTGGGCAGGGGTAGGCAATCAGCCCCAGCATTTT,CASSWAGVGNQPQHF
TRBV6-5,TRBJ2-7,TRBD2,NA,TGTGCCAGCAACGGGGCTAGCGGGGGCTACGAGCAGTACTTC,CASNGASGGYEQYF
TRBV27,TRBJ1-1,NA,few,TGTGCCAGCGGGTCAGGGTTTCGGAACACTGAAGCTTTCTTT,CASGSGFRNTEAFF
TRBV19,TRBJ1-1,NA,once,TGTGCCAGTAGTACCGGGTTTGGAGGCCCCACTGAAGCTTTCTTT,CASSTGFGGPTEAFF
TRBV10-1,TRBJ2-3,NA,few,TGCGCCAGCAGTCCTGGAGGTACGCAGTATTTT,CASSPGGTQYF
TRBV7-8,TRBJ2-1,NA,NA,TGTGCCAGCAGCTTAATCCAAGACCCCCTCAATGAGCAGTTCTTC,CASSLIQDPLNEQFF
TRBV15,TRBJ1-1,NA,NA,TGTGCCACCAGCAGAGAGTCGGGACCCTTGATGAACACTGAAGCTTTCTTT,CATSRESGPLMNTEAFF
TRBV7-7,TRBJ1-1,TRBD1,NA,TGTGCTAGCAGCGTAACAGGGGGCACTGAAGCTTTCTTT,CASSVTGGTEAFF
TRBV6-5,TRBJ2-1,TRBD2,NA,TGTGCCAGCAGTTACCCAGTGGGGGGGAGACTCAATGAGCAGTTCTTC,CASSYPVGGRLNEQFF
TRBV11-1,TRBJ1-2,NA,NA,TGTGCCAGCAGCTTCCAGGGGAACAGCGGCTACACCTTC,CASSFQGNSGYTF
TRBV28,TRBJ1-2,NA,NA,TGTGCCAGCGGGGGCGGAACTGGCTATGGCTACACCTTC,CASGGGTGYGYTF
TRBV6-1,TRBJ1-3,TRBD1,once,TGTGCCAGCAGTGATACCGGGACAGGGAATTTTTTCGGAAACACCATATATTTT,CASSDTGTGNFFGNTIYF
TRBV5-5,TRBJ1-5,NA,NA,TGTGCCAGCAGCTTGGGACAGGCTAATCAGCCCCAGCATTTT,CASSLGQANQPQHF
TRBV6-5,TRBJ2-7,NA,few,TGTGCCAGCAGGACTACTAAGAACTACGAGCAGTACTTC,CASRTTKNYEQYF
TRBV5-1,TRBJ2-1,TRBD2,NA,TGCGCCAGCAGCTTGGCTCCTAGCGGGGGGGCCAGTGAGCAGTTCTTC,CASSLAPSGGASEQFF
TRBV27,TRBJ2-1,TRBD2,NA,TGTGCCAGCACCCCCAGGAAGGGAGGGTTTAATGAGCAGTTCTTC,CASTPRKGGFNEQFF
TRBV18,TRBJ2-3,NA,NA,TGTGCCACCCGCGCGACCGGGGAGGATACGCAGTATTTT,CATRATGEDTQYF
TRBV9,TRBJ1-6,NA,NA,TGTGCCAGCAGCGAGGGGGGCTTAGATAATTCACCCCTCCACTTT,CASSEGGLDNSPLHF
TRBV2,TRBJ1-4,NA,NA,TGTGCCAGCAGCCAAGCCCTTGGGCCTGAAAAACTGTTTTTT,CASSQALGPEKLFF
TRBV7-3,TRBJ2-5,TRBD2,NA,TGTGCCAGCAGCTTAACGGGGGGGGAGAGGGAGACCCAGTACTTC,CASSLTGGERETQYF
TRBV7-2,TRBJ2-2,TRBD2,NA,TGTGCCAGCAGCTCCTCAGCGGGGAGCACCACCGGGGAGCTGTTTTTT,CASSSSAGSTTGELFF
TRBV6-1,TRBJ1-1,NA,NA,TGTGCCAGCAGTGAAGAGATCGGGGCTTTCTTT,CASSEEIGAFF
TRBV6-5,TRBJ2-7,TRBD1,NA,TGTGCCAGCAGTTCAACTACAGGGGGCTGGGGCTACGAGCAGTACTTC,CASSSTTGGWGYEQYF
TRBV10-1,TRBJ1-1,NA,NA,TGCGCCAGCAGTGAAAAAGACACTGAAGCTTTCTTT,CASSEKDTEAFF
TRBV5-1,TRBJ2-3,NA,NA,TGCGCCAGCAGCTTGGCCGGACTGGACACAGATACGCAGTATTTT,CASSLAGLDTDTQYF
TRBV7-8,TRBJ2-1,TRBD1,NA,TGTGCCAGCAGCCGGGACAGGATCTCCTACAATGAGCAGTTCTTC,CASSRDRISYNEQFF
TRBV5-1,TRBJ2-7,NA,NA,TGCGCCAGCAGCCGTGGACGGTCGGGTATTTACGAGCAGTACTTC,CASSRGRSGIYEQYF
TRBV7-2,TRBJ1-3,NA,NA,TGTGCCAGCAGCTTGCCCTCTGGAAACACCATATATTTT,CASSLPSGNTIYF
TRBV19,TRBJ2-7,NA,NA,TGTGCCAGTAGTACGGCGGACTTCTGGGAGCAGTACTTC,CASSTADFWEQYF
TRBV28,TRBJ1-1,NA,NA,TGTGCCAGCAGTTTTGAGGGGGGAGAAGCTTTCTTT,CASSFEGGEAFF
TRBV15,TRBJ1-4,NA,NA,TGTGCCACCAGCAGACCCCCAAGGCAGGGGCTCGGAAAACTGTTTTTT,CATSRPPRQGLGKLFF
TRBV6-5,TRBJ1-3,NA,NA,TGTGCCAGCAGTTACTCGGGGGCGTATGGAAACACCATATATTTT,CASSYSGAYGNTIYF
TRBV7-2,TRBJ1-3,TRBD1,NA,TGTGCCAGCAGCGCCGGGACAGGTTTTGGCTCTGGAAACACCATATATTTT,CASSAGTGFGSGNTIYF
TRBV6-5,TRBJ1-4,TRBD1,NA,TGTGCCAGCAGCCCAGACAGGGGTAATGAAAAACTGTTTTTT,CASSPDRGNEKLFF
TRBV27,TRBJ2-6,TRBD1,NA,TGTGCCAGTGGACAGGGGGCTGGGACTGGGGCCAACGTCCTGACTTTC,CASGQGAGTGANVLTF
TRBV19,TRBJ1-5,TRBD1,few,TGTGCCAGCTCAGTGGGACAGCCCCGTTATAGCAATCAGCCCCAGCATTTT,CASSVGQPRYSNQPQHF
TRBV14,TRBJ2-7,NA,NA,TGTGCCAGCAGCCAAGAACAGCGCTACGAGCAGTACTTC,CASSQEQRYEQYF